These T cell receptor beta chains were read from a single sample in a study of blood T cells in healthy people across ages. One entry per CDR3 protein, called by TCRdb with MiXCR from the 5' RACE reads. The sample consists of 1.5 million to 2 million distinct CDR3 sequences, 28% of them appearing once. Sequencing used blood. These receptors originate from a woman in her twenties or thirties in good health. Both conserved end residues are part of each CDR3. Fields, in order: V gene, clone size, J gene, D gene, CDR3 protein, CDR3 DNA. A D gene is named only where the DNA matches it firmly. The size entry is marked missing in some rows and otherwise reads once, few, many or a size class.

TRBV6-6	NA	TRBJ2-1	TRBD2	CASSYERGRAVEQFF	TGTGCCAGCAGTTACGAGCGCGGGAGGGCCGTTGAGCAGTTCTTC
TRBV27	NA	TRBJ1-6	TRBD1	CASKRDRGYSPLHF	TGTGCCAGCAAAAGGGACAGGGGGTATTCACCCCTCCACTTT
TRBV30	NA	TRBJ2-5	NA	CAWSTSSPREQYF	TGTGCCTGGAGTACGTCCTCACCTCGGGAGCAGTACTTC
TRBV2	NA	TRBJ1-6	NA	CASMAGANSPLHF	TGTGCCAGCATGGCAGGGGCTAATTCACCCCTCCACTTT
TRBV20-1	NA	TRBJ1-1	NA	CSAIDIAEAFF	TGCAGTGCAATAGACATTGCTGAAGCTTTCTTT
TRBV18	NA	TRBJ2-7	NA	CASSPTGANYEQYF	TGTGCCAGCTCACCAACCGGAGCTAACTACGAGCAGTACTTC
TRBV7-2	NA	TRBJ2-1	NA	CASSAEPLDNEQFF	TGTGCCAGCAGCGCAGAGCCTTTGGACAATGAGCAGTTCTTC
TRBV6-5	NA	TRBJ2-1	NA	CASSYSGVQTNEAFF	TGTGCCAGCAGTTACTCTGGGGTTCAAACTAATGAAGCTTTCTTC
TRBV10-3	many	TRBJ2-7	NA	CAISERPHEQYF	TGTGCCATCAGTGAAAGGCCTCACGAGCAGTACTTC
TRBV20-1	many	TRBJ2-7	NA	CSARAWEAGEQYF	TGCAGTGCTAGAGCCTGGGAGGCGGGCGAGCAGTACTTC
TRBV29-1	few	TRBJ2-3	NA	CSVARALDTQYF	TGCAGCGTCGCGAGGGCCTTAGATACGCAGTATTTT
TRBV24-1	NA	TRBJ2-7	TRBD1	CATSDSRTGAYEQYF	TGTGCCACCAGTGACTCCCGGACAGGAGCCTACGAGCAGTACTTC
TRBV5-1	NA	TRBJ2-7	NA	CASSSGQGWVAGADEQYF	TGCGCCAGCAGCTCCGGACAGGGTTGGGTAGCGGGAGCGGATGAGCAGTACTTC
TRBV12-3/TRBV12-4	NA	TRBJ2-5	NA	CASSSATTPPAQYF	TGTGCCAGCAGTTCGGCTACCACTCCCCCGGCCCAGTACTTC
TRBV20-1	NA	TRBJ1-6	NA	CSARNLGRADNSPLHF	TGCAGTGCTAGAAATCTAGGCCGTGCTGACAATTCACCCCTCCACTTT
TRBV20-1	few	TRBJ2-7	NA	CSAEGTSRYEQYF	TGCAGTGCGGAAGGGACATCCAGATACGAGCAGTACTTC
TRBV28	once	TRBJ2-7	NA	CASSPAQVRGHEQYF	TGTGCCAGCAGTCCGGCCCAGGTTCGAGGCCACGAGCAGTACTTC
TRBV10-3	many	TRBJ2-7	TRBD1	CAISESWTADRAYEQYF	TGTGCCATCAGTGAGTCCTGGACAGCGGACAGGGCCTACGAGCAGTACTTC
TRBV5-1	few	TRBJ2-7	NA	CASIPSSPPYEQYF	TGCGCCAGCATCCCTTCCTCCCCACCCTACGAGCAGTACTTC
TRBV4-1	many	TRBJ2-7	TRBD2	CASSQERGGSSYEQYF	TGCGCCAGCAGCCAAGAGCGGGGGGGTAGCTCCTACGAGCAGTACTTC
TRBV7-2	NA	TRBJ2-7	TRBD2	CASSLVAGTRSSEQYF	TGTGCCAGCAGCCTAGTAGCGGGTACTCGTTCATCCGAGCAGTACTTC
TRBV9	few	TRBJ2-5	NA	CASSVERGRPETQYF	TGTGCCAGCAGCGTAGAACGGGGGCGCCCAGAGACCCAGTACTTC
TRBV20-1	few	TRBJ2-5	TRBD2	CSASGLAGEGTQYF	TGCAGTGCTTCCGGACTAGCGGGAGAAGGGACCCAGTACTTC
TRBV28	NA	TRBJ2-3	TRBD2	CASSGGGPPHTQYF	TGTGCCAGCAGCGGGGGGGGTCCCCCACACACGCAGTATTTT
TRBV6-6	NA	TRBJ1-2	NA	CASSLPGAGGYGYTF	TGTGCCAGCAGCCTACCAGGGGCGGGAGGCTATGGCTACACCTTC
TRBV12-3/TRBV12-4	NA	TRBJ1-5	NA	CASGTTGNQPQHF	TGTGCCAGCGGTACCACAGGGAATCAGCCCCAGCATTTT
TRBV12-3/TRBV12-4	few	TRBJ1-2	TRBD1	CASSPRTGFGYTF	TGTGCCAGCAGTCCCCGGACAGGGTTTGGCTACACCTTC
TRBV12-5	few	TRBJ2-4	NA	CASEQGGGAKNIQYF	TGTGCTAGTGAACAAGGGGGGGGAGCCAAAAACATTCAGTACTTC
TRBV28	many	TRBJ2-7	NA	CASSLDSGSPEQYF	TGTGCCAGCAGTTTGGATTCGGGCTCCCCCGAGCAGTACTTC
TRBV12-5	NA	TRBJ2-1	NA	CASGLGSGRKQFF	TGTGCTAGTGGTTTGGGTAGCGGTCGGAAGCAGTTCTTC
TRBV10-3	NA	TRBJ1-1	NA	CAIGERDKGNTEAFF	TGTGCCATCGGGGAGCGGGACAAGGGGAACACTGAAGCTTTCTTT
TRBV5-6	many	TRBJ2-6	NA	CASSLQHSGANVLTF	TGTGCCAGCAGTTTACAGCACTCTGGGGCCAACGTCCTGACTTTC
TRBV7-2	NA	TRBJ2-1	NA	CASSWGTYTYEQFF	TGTGCCAGCAGCTGGGGGACTTACACCTACGAGCAGTTCTTC
TRBV5-4	NA	TRBJ2-1	TRBD2	CASSLARGGGAHEQFF	TGTGCCAGCAGCTTGGCCCGGGGCGGGGGGGCGCATGAGCAGTTCTTC
TRBV9	few	TRBJ1-1	NA	CASTPYGEGLKTEAFF	TGTGCCAGCACCCCCTACGGTGAGGGCTTGAAAACTGAAGCTTTCTTT
TRBV2	NA	TRBJ2-1	TRBD2	CASIRERGILNEQFF	TGTGCCAGCATCCGTGAGCGGGGCATCCTAAATGAGCAGTTCTTC
TRBV21-1	few	TRBJ2-1	NA	CASRGTSSNNEQFF	TGTGCCAGCAGAGGGACCTCATCGAACAATGAGCAGTTCTTC
TRBV12-3/TRBV12-4	NA	TRBJ1-2	NA	CVSSLEGLGGYTF	TGTGTCAGCAGTTTAGAAGGGTTGGGTGGCTACACCTTC
TRBV5-1	NA	TRBJ1-2	TRBD1	CASSLGDSGGNYGYTF	TGCGCCAGCAGCTTGGGGGACAGCGGGGGGAACTATGGCTACACCTTC
TRBV10-3	few	TRBJ2-7	NA	CAANPGGSYEQYF	TGTGCCGCCAACCCCGGGGGTTCCTACGAGCAGTACTTC
TRBV14	NA	TRBJ2-7	NA	CASSQTGTTYSYEQYF	TGTGCCAGCAGCCAGACCGGGACAACGTACTCCTACGAGCAGTACTTC
TRBV20-1	NA	TRBJ2-1	TRBD2	CSGGGRANEQFF	TGCAGTGGCGGCGGGAGGGCCAATGAGCAGTTCTTC
TRBV20-1	few	TRBJ2-1	NA	CSASGRPLLHEQFF	TGCAGTGCTAGCGGGCGGCCCCTGCTCCATGAGCAGTTCTTC
TRBV7-2	many	TRBJ2-1	NA	CASSPRRLAPQFF	TGTGCCAGCAGCCCCAGACGACTCGCACCCCAGTTCTTC
TRBV29-1	many	TRBJ1-6	TRBD1	CSVRQGKGQSPLHF	TGCAGCGTTCGACAGGGGAAGGGCCAATCACCCCTCCACTTT
TRBV29-1	NA	TRBJ2-7	NA	CSVVPRAVETRYF	TGCAGCGTTGTCCCGAGGGCGGTGGAGACCCGGTACTTC
TRBV5-1	NA	TRBJ2-1	TRBD2	CASSLFNAGVLSEQFF	TGCGCCAGCAGCTTGTTCAATGCGGGAGTCCTGAGTGAGCAGTTCTTC
TRBV29-1	few	TRBJ1-2	NA	CSVEASGGYTF	TGCAGCGTTGAGGCCTCTGGTGGCTACACCTTC
TRBV12-3/TRBV12-4	few	TRBJ1-2	NA	CASSRQTGQVGYTF	TGTGCCAGCAGCAGACAGACAGGTCAGGTTGGCTACACCTTC
TRBV10-1	many	TRBJ2-3	NA	CASSESPGDTQYF	TGCGCCAGCAGTGAGTCACCAGGAGATACGCAGTATTTT
TRBV29-1	NA	TRBJ2-7	NA	CSVEKFQGTYEQYF	TGCAGCGTTGAAAAGTTCCAGGGAACCTACGAGCAGTACTTC
TRBV29-1	few	TRBJ1-1	TRBD1	CSGTGAGTEAFF	TGCAGCGGGACAGGGGCAGGCACTGAAGCTTTCTTT
TRBV28	NA	TRBJ1-2	NA	CASIEGWGSPNYGYTF	TGTGCCAGCATCGAGGGATGGGGGTCTCCTAACTATGGCTACACCTTC